Following are 27 T cell receptor beta chains from one sample sequenced in a study of blood T cell repertoires in COVID-19. Assay used: immunoSEQ multiplex PCR; TCRdb lists only in-frame clones, some missing. The sample comprises hundreds of thousands of clones, around nine tenths of which are singletons, and 9.5% rests with the top ten. The sample taken for sequencing was PBMCs or T cells enriched from blood (not recorded which). All receptors derive from a woman in her 40s who had recovered from COVID-19.

The rearrangement uses TRBV7-6 and TRBJ2-5; TRBD1 is a possible D gene (6 bases). V lost 1 base and J lost 5, with 11 bases in between. There are 14 residues in the CDR3. Looked up from germline, CDR1 is SGHVS and CDR2 is FNYEAQ. CDR3 amino acids: CASSLGGQGETQYF. The CDR3 bases are TGTGCCAGCAGCTTAGGGGGCCAGGGGGAGACCCAGTACTTC.

This chain connects TRBV19 to TRBJ2-1, with 8 bases identical to TRBD2. With 3 bases clipped from V and 0 bases from J, the junction kept 4 bases outside the gene matches. The CDR3 contains 16 residues. Germline V CDR1 and CDR2: LNHDA, SQIVND (reference sequence). The CDR3 DNA reads as TGTGCCAGTAGTATTAGCGGGATAAGCTCCTACAATGAGCAGTTCTTC. This codes for CASSISGISSYNEQFF.

The gene calls are TRBV5-1 and TRBJ2-2, with D perhaps TRBD1 (5 bases). The CDR3 is 12 residues long. Germline CDR1 reads SGHRS; CDR2 reads YFSETQ. The V end lost 4 bases, the J end lost 7 bases, and 8 bases lay between the germline ends. As DNA, the CDR3 is TGCGCCAGCAGCCCTAGGGGCGGGGAGCTGTTTTTT. This sequence encodes CASSPRGGELFF.

The chain is built from TRBV28 and TRBJ1-5; 9 bases match TRBD1. J was trimmed by 3 bases and V by 6 bases; bases with no gene match: 6. Germline V gene sequence: CDR1 MDHEN, CDR2 SYDVKM. The CDR3 runs 15 residues. The CDR3 DNA reads as TGTGCCAGCAGGCCACAGGGGGCATACAATCAGCCCCAGCATTTT. This sequence encodes CASRPQGAYNQPQHF. Variable domain in full (rest from reference TRBV28 and TRBJ1-5): DVKVTQSSRYLVKRTGEKVFLECVQDMDHENMFWYRQDPGLGLRLIYFSYDVKMKEKGDIPEGYSVSREKKERFSLILESASTNQTSMYLCASRPQGAYNQPQHFGDGTRLSIL.

The V gene is TRBV12-3 or TRBV12-4, the J gene TRBJ1-3, with 7 nucleotides matching TRBD1. V was pared by 4 bases and J by 7 bases, with 4 bases of the junction left unmatched. This CDR3 has 13 amino acids. The CDR3 protein is CASSWGQPNTIYF. The CDR3 coding sequence is TGTGCCAGCAGTTGGGGACAGCCCAACACCATATATTTT.

The chain employs TRBV9 and TRBJ2-1, with 11 bases aligning to TRBD2. This CDR3 has 14 amino acids. V lost 4 bases and J lost 7; bases outside the gene matches: 4. From germline, CDR1 is SGDLS and CDR2 YYNGEE. CDR3: CASSLAGGWNEQFF. The CDR3, as DNA: TGTGCCAGCAGCCTAGCGGGAGGTTGGAATGAGCAGTTCTTC.

The chain employs TRBV19 and TRBJ1-1; 12 nucleotides align to TRBD1. This CDR3 is 14 amino acids long. The J segment lost 7 bases and the V segment lost 4 bases, leaving 4 bases of the junction unmatched. The germline CDR1 and CDR2 sequences are LNHDA and SQIVND (reference sequence). CDR3: CASSTGQGASEAFF. In DNA form, the CDR3 reads TGTGCCAGTAGTACGGGACAGGGGGCGAGTGAAGCTTTCTTT. Using reference TRBV19 and TRBJ1-1 for the parts outside the CDR3, the full variable domain is DGGITQSPKYLFRKEGQNVTLSCEQNLNHDAMYWYRQDPGQGLRLIYYSQIVNDFQKGDIAEGYSVSREKKESFPLTVTSAQKNPTAFYLCASSTGQGASEAFFGQGTRLTVV.

The rearrangement links TRBV7-9 to TRBJ2-5; D is possibly TRBD1 (6 bases). CDR3 length: 12 residues. Germline V CDR1 and CDR2: SEHNR, FQNEAQ (reference sequence). Trimming pared 3 bases from V and 5 bases from J, leaving 7 bases between. DNA for the CDR3: TGTGCCAGCAGCTTGGGGGCCGAGACCCAGTACTTC. Translated, it gives CASSLGAETQYF.

This clone was seen ten or more times. V usage is TRBV7-2 and J usage is TRBJ2-7, with D possibly being TRBD2 (6 bases). The CDR3 has 14 amino acids. Trimming took 1 base from V and 3 from J, leaving 10 bases between them. The germline gives CDR1 SGHTA, CDR2 FQGNSA. The CDR3 here is CASSLGGLYYEQYF. The CDR3 region has the DNA TGTGCCAGCAGCTTAGGGGGACTCTACTACGAGCAGTACTTC.

The genes are TRBV19 and TRBJ2-2; TRBD2 matches 7 bases. The CDR3 is 15 residues long. The germline gives CDR1 LNHDA, CDR2 SQIVND (reference sequence). V shed 5 bases, J shed 3 bases, and the junction held 6 bases outside the gene matches. This CDR3 is CASSPSAGHTGELFF. The CDR3 DNA reads TGTGCCAGTAGTCCCTCAGCGGGGCACACCGGGGAGCTGTTTTTT. Full variable domain (rest looked up from reference TRBV19 and TRBJ2-2): DGGITQSPKYLFRKEGQNVTLSCEQNLNHDAMYWYRQDPGQGLRLIYYSQIVNDFQKGDIAEGYSVSREKKESFPLTVTSAQKNPTAFYLCASSPSAGHTGELFFGEGSRLTVL.

The J gene is TRBJ2-7, the V gene TRBV10-2; TRBD2 matches 8 bases. The germline V gene has CDR1 WSHSY and CDR2 SAAADI. This CDR3 is built from 14 residues. V shed 6 bases, J shed 7 bases, and the junction held 11 bases outside the gene matches. The CDR3 sequence: CASSTQVPSGEQYF. The DNA of the CDR3 is TGCGCCAGCAGCACCCAGGTGCCTAGCGGGGAGCAGTACTTC.

The chain has TRBV19 and TRBJ1-1; TRBD1 might be the D (6 bases). The V gene lost 5 bases and the J gene lost 0 bases, with 19 bases spanning the gap. CDR1 is LNHDA and CDR2 is SQIVND in the germline V gene (reference sequence). CDR3 size: 17 residues. CDR3 region: CASSSPDRQPMNTEAFF. CDR3 sequence (DNA): TGTGCCAGTAGTTCCCCGGACAGACAACCGATGAACACTGAAGCTTTCTTT.

The chain carries TRBV5-5 and TRBJ1-6; D unresolved. The germline CDR1 and CDR2 sequences are SGHKS and YYEKEE (reference sequence). CDR3 size: 13 residues. V shed 1 base and J shed 8 bases, with 7 bases lying between them. CDR3 loop: CASSLSPHSPLHF. For the CDR3, the DNA is TGTGCCAGCAGCTTGAGCCCCCATTCACCCCTCCACTTT.

This clone was detected only once. The junction departs from germline at one end; a sequencing error may be responsible. This chain joins TRBV19 and TRBJ1-5; tentatively, D is TRBD1 (5 bases). The CDR3 sequence is 15 residues long. Germline V gives CDR1 LNHDA, CDR2 SQIVND (reference sequence). CDR3 sequence: CASSVDSGGNQPQHF. The CDR3 coding sequence is TGTGCCAGTAGTGTAGACAGCGGAGGCAATCAGCCCCAGCATTTT.

The chain links TRBV11-2 to TRBJ1-1, with TRBD1 as a possible D gene (5 bases). CDR1 and CDR2 from the germline V gene are SGHAT and FQNNGV. The CDR3 totals 12 residues. Trimming removed 8 bases at V and 10 bases at J, with 17 bases between. The DNA for the CDR3 is TGTGCCAGCGGCCCTAGGGGAGGAGGAGCTTTCTTT. This translates into CASGPRGGGAFF.

The CDR3 spells CASSRRTGGSYF. The CDR3 DNA is TGTGCCAGCAGCCGAAGGACAGGGGGATCGTATTTT. This chain uses TRBV11-2 with TRBJ2-3, with 10 bases identical to TRBD1. Germline CDR1 reads SGHAT; CDR2 reads FQNNGV. V trimming: 5 bases; J trimming: 14 bases; junction bases outside the gene matches: 7. The CDR3 runs 12 residues.

Of note for this clone: A read error may account for a junction end that differs from germline. The V gene is TRBV7-7, the J gene TRBJ2-1; TRBD2 might be the D (6 bases). The CDR3 runs 14 residues. The germline V gene encodes CDR1 SSHAT and CDR2 FNYEAQ (reference sequence). The chain's CDR3 is CASSLELWGDEQFF. The DNA for the CDR3 is TGTGCTAGCAGCTTAGAGCTTTGGGGGGATGAGCAGTTCTTC.

The rearrangement links TRBV14 to TRBJ1-2; 8 positions match TRBD1. Germline V gives CDR1 SGHDN, CDR2 FVKESK. This CDR3 has 13 amino acids. V was pared by 4 bases and J by 8 bases, with 6 bases of the junction left unmatched. The CDR3 bases are TGTGCCAGCAGCCTCGACAGGGGCCCGGGCTACACCTTC. This translates into CASSLDRGPGYTF. Supplemented by reference TRBV14 and TRBJ1-2, the full variable domain reads EAGVTQFPSHSVIEKGQTVTLRCDPISGHDNLYWYRRVMGKEIKFLLHFVKESKQDESGMPNNRFLAERTGGTYSTLKVQPAELEDSGVYFCASSLDRGPGYTFGSGTRLTVV.

The genes are TRBV3-1 (or the pseudogene TRBV3-2) and TRBJ2-5; TRBD1 might be the D (6 bases). The CDR3 spans 14 residues. CDR1 and CDR2 from the germline V gene are LGHDT and YNNKEL (reference sequence). V was pared by 1 base and J by 4 bases, with 10 bases between. The CDR3: CASSQVTGIETQYF. CDR3 nucleotides: TGTGCCAGCAGCCAAGTAACAGGGATAGAGACCCAGTACTTC.

The rearrangement uses TRBV29-1 and TRBJ2-3; 8 positions agree with TRBD2. Per the germline V gene, CDR1 is SQVTM and CDR2 is ANQGSEA. This CDR3 has 14 amino acids. V was pared by 0 bases and J by 4 bases, with 3 bases of the junction left unmatched. CDR3 nucleotide sequence: TGCAGCGTTGAAGACTCACTAGCGGCAGATACGCAGTATTTT. This gives the protein CSVEDSLAADTQYF.

CDR3 sequence (DNA): TGTGCCAGCTCACCCCTACAGGGGAAAGCCTACGAGCAGTACTTC. Translated, it gives CASSPLQGKAYEQYF. The V call is TRBV18, the J call TRBJ2-7, with 7 bases identical to TRBD1. The germline V gene encodes CDR1 KGHSH and CDR2 LQKENI. The CDR3 contains 15 residues. After removal of 3 bases from V and 2 bases from J, the junction contained 7 bases not matched to a gene.

The CDR3 region has the DNA TGTGCTAGCGGGAGTGGAAATGAGCAGTTCTTC. Translation gives CASGSGNEQFF. The genes are TRBV19 and TRBJ2-1; the match to TRBD2 covers 9 bases. Germline V gives CDR1 LNHDA, CDR2 SQIVND (reference sequence). The CDR3 is 11 amino acids. Filled out from reference TRBV19 and TRBJ2-1, the complete variable domain reads DGGITQSPKYLFRKEGQNVTLSCEQNLNHDAMYWYRQDPGQGLRLIYYSQIVNDFQKGDIAEGYSVSREKKESFPLTVTSAQKNPTAFYLCASGSGNEQFFGPGTRLTVL.

This rearrangement joins TRBV25-1 to TRBJ2-1; 12 bases map to TRBD2. CDR1 is MGHDK, CDR2 SYGVNS, per germline. This CDR3 has 16 amino acids. V trimming: 2 bases; J trimming: 5 bases; junction bases outside the gene matches: 4. This CDR3 reads CASSERLAGVHNEQFF. CDR3 bases: TGTGCCAGCAGTGAACGACTAGCGGGAGTCCACAATGAGCAGTTCTTC.

A remark on this clone: Relative to the germline gene, one junction end is altered; a read error may explain this. This chain's CDR3 is CASSQASGGSRIVF. The DNA for the CDR3 is TGTGCCAGCAGCCAAGCAAGCGGGGGGTCTCGAATCGTCTTT. The gene calls are TRBV3-1 (or the pseudogene TRBV3-2) and TRBJ2-3; TRBD2 matches 9 bases. This CDR3 is 14 amino acids long. Germline-derived CDR1 and CDR2 are LGHDT and YNNKEL (reference sequence).

The chain links TRBV5-1 to TRBJ2-4; D call uncertain. The V end was cut by 4 bases, the J end by 4 bases, with 15 bases between. CDR3 length: 15 amino acids. Germline V CDR1 and CDR2: SGHRS, YFSETQ. Written as DNA, the CDR3 is TGCGCCAGCAGCGAGATGCTAGACGGAAAAAACATTCAGTACTTC. It is translated as CASSEMLDGKNIQYF.

The rearrangement uses TRBV2 and TRBJ1-6; 8 bases agree with TRBD1. Looked up from germline, CDR1 is SNHLY and CDR2 is FYNNEI. V gave up 5 bases and J gave up 10 bases; unmatched junction bases: 7. CDR3 length: 14 amino acids. CDR3 protein: CASSPDRARSPLHF. The CDR3 DNA reads TGTGCCAGCAGTCCGGACAGGGCTCGCTCACCCCTCCACTTT. Supplemented by reference TRBV2 and TRBJ1-6, the full variable domain reads EPEVTQTPSHQVTQMGQEVILRCVPISNHLYFYWYRQILGQKVEFLVSFYNNEISEKSEIFDDQFSVERPDGSNFTLKIRSTKLEDSAMYFCASSPDRARSPLHFGNGTRLTVT.

V is TRBV6-5 and J is TRBJ2-7, with D perhaps TRBD1 (5 bases). CDR1 and CDR2 (germline): MNHEY, SVGAGI. The CDR3 has 15 residues. V was trimmed by 2 bases and J by 4 bases, leaving 15 bases between them. The CDR3 region has the DNA TGTGCCAGCAGTTACGACAGAGGCTCGGCGTACGAGCAGTACTTC. Translation: CASSYDRGSAYEQYF.